These T cell receptor beta chains were read from a single sample in a study of cytomegalovirus exposure and HLA in healthy donors. Some clones are missing from TCRdb's copy, which holds only in-frame ones; the method was immunoSEQ multiplex PCR. The repertoire holds fewer than 200,000 clones, with 70% to 85% as singletons. Sequencing was done on a sample of PBMCs. These receptors were taken from a woman between 40 and 55 years old in good health and CMV-seronegative. Each CDR3 is given with its conserved first and last residue. Rows may omit the clone size; those that give it use once, few, many or a size class.

V gene: TRBV5-4; J gene: TRBJ2-7; clone size: NA; CDR3 protein: CASHPGGRPYEQYF
V gene: TRBV2; J gene: TRBJ2-5; clone size: NA; CDR3 protein: CASKRFARTGGEETQYF
V gene: TRBV28; J gene: TRBJ2-7; clone size: NA; CDR3 protein: CASTPLYSPSEQYF
V gene: TRBV7-6; J gene: TRBJ1-2; clone size: NA; CDR3 protein: CASSFPHSANRGLRDGYTF
V gene: TRBV13; J gene: TRBJ1-6; clone size: NA; CDR3 protein: CASSPRDRGNSPLHF
V gene: TRBV10-2; J gene: TRBJ2-1; clone size: NA; CDR3 protein: CASTLPAGGEQFF
V gene: TRBV28; J gene: TRBJ2-1; clone size: NA; CDR3 protein: CASSPGTSYNEQFF
V gene: TRBV11-2; J gene: TRBJ1-4; clone size: few; CDR3 protein: CASSRTGGTNEKLFF
V gene: TRBV5-3; J gene: TRBJ1-1; clone size: once; CDR3 protein: CARSLDRLNTEAFF
V gene: TRBV28; J gene: TRBJ1-1; clone size: NA; CDR3 protein: CASSLLRGREGPEAFF
V gene: TRBV5-6; J gene: TRBJ1-6; clone size: NA; CDR3 protein: CASSLDRGVMNSPLHF
V gene: TRBV10-1; J gene: TRBJ2-5; clone size: once; CDR3 protein: CASRDAGGKETQYF
V gene: TRBV6-1; J gene: TRBJ1-2; clone size: NA; CDR3 protein: CASSEVMALLYGYTF
V gene: TRBV18; J gene: TRBJ2-7; clone size: NA; CDR3 protein: CASSPTIAGASYEQYF
V gene: TRBV4-3; J gene: TRBJ1-5; clone size: NA; CDR3 protein: CASSLDRNNQPQHF
V gene: TRBV29-1; J gene: TRBJ2-4; clone size: NA; CDR3 protein: CSVQGTGNIQYF
V gene: TRBV5-6; J gene: TRBJ1-1; clone size: NA; CDR3 protein: CASSLGDRRAFF
V gene: TRBV6-5; J gene: TRBJ2-7; clone size: NA; CDR3 protein: CASSSSRGPSYEQYF
V gene: TRBV7-9; J gene: TRBJ1-2; clone size: NA; CDR3 protein: CASSLGTADLANYGYTF
V gene: TRBV5-8; J gene: TRBJ2-5; clone size: NA; CDR3 protein: CASSMGQGSVETQYF
V gene: TRBV2; J gene: NA; clone size: NA; CDR3 protein: CASSRDSENEQYF
V gene: TRBV6-6; J gene: TRBJ1-1; clone size: NA; CDR3 protein: CAGRHTTEDTEAFF
V gene: TRBV19; J gene: TRBJ1-2; clone size: NA; CDR3 protein: CASSLDSSSYGYTF
V gene: TRBV5-6; J gene: TRBJ1-3; clone size: few; CDR3 protein: CASSLAGSSGNTIYF
V gene: TRBV5-1; J gene: TRBJ2-1; clone size: NA; CDR3 protein: CASSLGLGGAYNEQFF